This T cell receptor beta chain was captured in a study of cytomegalovirus exposure and HLA in healthy donors. The study's findings and limits: In vitro data verified a few CMV-associated chains as specific for CMV antigens. The study listed about 150 cytomegalovirus-associated TCR beta chains. Cytomegalovirus status, reportedly, was diagnosed with high specificity and sensitivity by the classifier.

V was trimmed by 5 bases and J by 2 bases, leaving 8 bases between them. This CDR3 contains 13 residues. The germline CDR1 and CDR2 sequences are MNHEY and SMNVEV (reference sequence). Data came from immunoSEQ multiplex PCR; TCRdb stores just in-frame clones and leaves some out. The table has 200,000 to 300,000 clones, less than 95% seen once; the top ten hold around 3.1%. In the case of this clone: The antigen remains undetermined.

The approximately 130-subject validation cohort, separate from the roughly 700-subject first cohort, included the donors. The V call is TRBV27, the J call TRBJ2-3, with unresolved D. Material: PBMCs. This receptor was identified in a woman aged 30 to 39 in good health and CMV-seronegative. For the CDR3, the DNA is TGTGCCAGCAGTCCCCACCTCACAGATACGCAGTATTTT. The encoded protein is CASSPHLTDTQYF.